This T cell receptor (beta chain) was documented in a study of blood T cells in healthy people across ages. A second PCR, run for roughly 7 to 11 cycles, used a sample-barcoded 5' primer plus a J-beta primer mix. Each TCR beta cDNA got a 12-nucleotide random molecular identifier. TCRdb recomputed calls from the 5' RACE reads with MiXCR, one row per CDR3 protein. The profile covers approximately 320,000 distinct CDR3 sequences, with around 29% appearing a single time and 29% taken by the ten largest. Notes on this clonotype: What it binds is not known.

From germline, CDR1 is LGHDT and CDR2 YNNKEL (reference sequence). The V segment lost 6 bases and the J segment 8 bases; nucleotides outside the gene matches: 3. This CDR3 is built from 12 residues. Overall study findings and caveats: More naive CD4+ cells and higher diversity were found in long-lived than in aged donors. CMV status of donors was unknown, possibly confounding expanded clonotype changes.

The V and J genes are TRBV3-1 and TRBJ2-1; 8 nucleotides align to TRBD2. The source of this sequence is a woman in her sixties or seventies in good health. Sequencing was performed on blood. This CDR3 reads CASRRSGDEQFF. As DNA, the CDR3 is TGTGCCAGCAGACGTAGCGGGGATGAGCAGTTCTTC.